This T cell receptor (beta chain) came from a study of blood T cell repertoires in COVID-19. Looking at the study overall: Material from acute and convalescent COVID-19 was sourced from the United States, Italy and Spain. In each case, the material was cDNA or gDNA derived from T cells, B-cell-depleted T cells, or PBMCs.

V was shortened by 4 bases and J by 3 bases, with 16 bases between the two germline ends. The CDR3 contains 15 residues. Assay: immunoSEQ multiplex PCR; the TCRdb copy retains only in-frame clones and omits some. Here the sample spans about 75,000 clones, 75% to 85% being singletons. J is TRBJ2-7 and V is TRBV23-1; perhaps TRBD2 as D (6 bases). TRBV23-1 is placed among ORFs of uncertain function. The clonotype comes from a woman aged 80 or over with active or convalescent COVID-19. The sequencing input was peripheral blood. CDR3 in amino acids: CASSRWGVGNYEQYF. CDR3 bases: TGCGCCAGCAGTCGTTGGGGGGTTGGAAACTACGAGCAGTACTTC.